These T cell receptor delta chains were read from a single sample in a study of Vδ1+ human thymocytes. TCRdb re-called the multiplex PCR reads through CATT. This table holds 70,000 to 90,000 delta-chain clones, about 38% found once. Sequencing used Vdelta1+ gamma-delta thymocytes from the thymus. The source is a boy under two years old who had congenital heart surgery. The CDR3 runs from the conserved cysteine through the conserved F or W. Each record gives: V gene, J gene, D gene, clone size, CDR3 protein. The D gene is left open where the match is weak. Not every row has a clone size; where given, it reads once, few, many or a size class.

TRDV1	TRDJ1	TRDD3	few	CALGEPGGPALDKLIF
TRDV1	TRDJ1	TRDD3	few	CALGGTTPHSLTEGITDLIGKLIF
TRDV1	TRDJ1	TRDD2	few	CALGELKPSYWGSKAYTDKLIF
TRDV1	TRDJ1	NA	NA	CALGELAAGGYTDKLIF
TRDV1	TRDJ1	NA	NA	CALGKHLPTSGGLDTDKLIF
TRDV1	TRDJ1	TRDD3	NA	CALGEPLPWGDTRIDKLIF
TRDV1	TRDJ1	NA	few	CALGGAFPLSLYTDKLIF
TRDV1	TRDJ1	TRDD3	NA	CALGELFPWGIRQTDKLIF
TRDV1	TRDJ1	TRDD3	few	CALGELGPGEGICRDLYTDKLIF
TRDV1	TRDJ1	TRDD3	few	CALGEILRWGIRTLCLGKLIF
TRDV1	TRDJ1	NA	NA	CALGETFMVLFTDKLIF
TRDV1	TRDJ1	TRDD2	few	CALGEPKLPTRGTDKLIF
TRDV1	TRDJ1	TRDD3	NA	CALGEFVSGGYRYTDKLIF
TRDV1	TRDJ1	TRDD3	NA	CALGEYTSGGFGCDKLIF
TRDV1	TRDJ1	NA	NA	CALGERPVSFLTYWGDRSADKLIF
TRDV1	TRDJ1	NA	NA	CALAPSTDKLIF
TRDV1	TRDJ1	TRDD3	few	CALGVFLQDYWGIRRYTDKLIF